These 25 T cell receptor beta chains were all obtained from the same sample, sequenced in a study of CD8+ T cells in alopecia areata. It was cDNA, reverse transcribed from extracted RNA, that served as the sequencing template. This table comes from immunoSEQ multiplex PCR, and its TCRdb copy is limited to in-frame clones, with some not included. The table shows some 210,000 clones, with around 62% occurring only once. This sample comprised CD4+ T cells sorted from blood, obtained at week 0. These receptors came from a human donor with alopecia areata.

The chain recombines TRBV27 with TRBJ1-1; D possibly corresponds to TRBD1 (5 bases). Germline CDR1 MNHEY, CDR2 SMNVEV (reference sequence). Trimming removed 6 bases from V and 0 bases from J, with 23 bases in between. CDR3 length equals 18 residues. CDR3 region: CASSPSLGERGMNTEAFF. The CDR3 DNA is TGTGCCAGCAGCCCAAGCCTAGGGGAGCGGGGGATGAACACTGAAGCTTTCTTT.

The rearrangement uses TRBV14 and TRBJ2-1; 7 nucleotides line up with TRBD2. CDR1 is SGHDN, CDR2 FVKESK, per germline. J lost 5 bases, V lost 0 bases, and 10 bases had no gene match. The CDR3 has 17 amino acids. The CDR3 protein is CASSQDFAGADHNEQFF. The CDR3 DNA reads as TGTGCCAGCAGCCAAGATTTTGCGGGAGCGGACCACAATGAGCAGTTCTTC.

The chain has TRBV6-5 and TRBJ1-4; D is unresolved. V lost 0 bases, J lost 2 bases, and 10 bases lay in between. Germline CDR1 and CDR2: MNHEY and SVGAGI. There are 16 residues in the CDR3. The CDR3 is CASSYSPLATNEKLFF. DNA for the CDR3: TGTGCCAGCAGTTACTCCCCGTTAGCGACTAATGAAAAACTGTTTTTT.

The chain carries TRBV18 and TRBJ1-6; D is possibly TRBD1 (5 bases). The CDR3 covers 15 residues. The germline V gene encodes CDR1 KGHSH and CDR2 LQKENI. The ends were cut back, 0 bases at V and 12 bases at J, with 15 bases in the middle. The CDR3 loop reads CASSPPSGDPRPLHF. The CDR3 coding sequence is TGTGCCAGCTCACCACCGTCGGGGGACCCGAGACCCCTCCACTTT. The full variable domain, completed using reference TRBV18 and TRBJ1-6, is NAGVMQNPRHLVRRRGQEARLRCSPMKGHSHVYWYRQLPEEGLKFMVYLQKENIIDESGMPKERFSAEFPKEGPSILRIQQVVRGDSAAYFCASSPPSGDPRPLHFGNGTRLTVT.

With respect to this clone: Other DNA sequences of this sample code for an identical CDR3. The chain couples TRBV29-1 to TRBJ2-7, with D tentatively TRBD1 (6 bases). CDR3 length: 12 amino acids. Deletions cut 0 bases from V and 3 bases from J, with 6 bases between. Per the germline V gene, CDR1 is SQVTM and CDR2 is ANQGSEA. The CDR3 coding sequence is TGCAGCGTTGAAGAACAGGGCTACGAGCAGTACTTC. Translated: CSVEEQGYEQYF.

J is TRBJ1-5 and V is TRBV30; TRBD1 is a possible D gene (5 bases). V was pared by 0 bases and J by 4 bases, with 13 bases between. This CDR3 has 15 amino acids. Germline V gene data show CDR1 as GTSNPN and CDR2 as SVGIG (reference sequence). CDR3 region: CAWSVAGGRNQPQHF. The CDR3 bases are TGTGCCTGGAGTGTGGCCGGGGGGAGGAATCAGCCCCAGCATTTT.

This clone has a handful of counts. The chain joins TRBV7-9 to TRBJ2-2; weak D call: TRBD2 (6 bases). The CDR3 is 14 amino acids. Between the trimmed V and J ends, which lost 0 bases and 7 bases, there was a span of 9 bases. The germline V gene encodes CDR1 SEHNR and CDR2 FQNEAQ (reference sequence). The CDR3 sequence: CASSLAAGIGELFF. As DNA, the CDR3 is TGTGCCAGCAGCTTAGCTGCGGGGATCGGGGAGCTGTTTTTT.

V gene TRBV29-1 combines with J gene TRBJ2-7; 9 nucleotides line up with TRBD1. The CDR3 extends over 14 amino acids. V trimming: 6 bases; J trimming: 0 bases; junction bases outside the gene matches: 6. The germline gives CDR1 SQVTM, CDR2 ANQGSEA. The DNA of the CDR3 is TGCAGCGTGGCTGGGACAGGGACCTCCTACGAGCAGTACTTC. Its protein is CSVAGTGTSYEQYF.

The genes are TRBV5-6 and TRBJ2-7; D not resolved. The germline V and J ends were trimmed by 1 base and 6 bases, with 8 bases remaining between them. This CDR3 region has 12 residues. The germline CDR1 and CDR2 sequences are SGHDT and YYEEEE. This chain's CDR3 is CASSLNPGEQYF. The CDR3 bases are TGTGCCAGCAGCTTGAATCCTGGCGAGCAGTACTTC.

CDR3 in amino acids: CASRSRQTNYGYTF. CDR3 nucleotide sequence: TGTGCCAGCAGATCGCGACAGACTAACTATGGCTACACCTTC. This sequence joins TRBV6-5 and TRBJ1-2; a weak D match, TRBD1 (5 bases). CDR1 and CDR2 (germline): MNHEY, SVGAGI. CDR3 size: 14 residues. The germline V and J ends were trimmed by 6 bases and 0 bases, with 11 bases remaining between them.

The chain combines TRBV19 with TRBJ2-1; 13 bases agree with TRBD2. J lost 4 bases, V lost 6 bases, and 3 bases had no gene match. This CDR3 contains 15 residues. CDR1 is LNHDA, CDR2 SQIVND, per germline (reference sequence). The chain's CDR3 is CASRTGLAGYNEQFF. CDR3 DNA sequence: TGTGCCAGTAGAACGGGACTAGCGGGGTACAATGAGCAGTTCTTC.

This clone was picked up a small number of times. V is TRBV12-5 and J is TRBJ2-5, with D uncertain. Germline assignment: CDR1 LGHNT and CDR2 FRNRAP. There are 14 residues in the CDR3. V shed 4 bases and J shed 0 bases, with 9 bases lying between them. The CDR3, as DNA: TGTGCTAGTGGTTGGGTACAGAACCAAGAGACCCAGTACTTC. Protein product: CASGWVQNQETQYF. The variable domain in full, completed from reference TRBV12-5 and TRBJ2-5, reads DARVTQTPRHKVTEMGQEVTMRCQPILGHNTVFWYRQTMMQGLELLAYFRNRAPLDDSGMPKDRFSAEMPDATLATLKIQPSEPRDSAVYFCASGWVQNQETQYFGPGTRLLVL.

This clone was found a few times. The CDR3 reads CASSRTEETQYF. The CDR3 DNA reads TGTGCCAGCAGCCGGACGGAGGAGACCCAGTACTTC. The chain combines TRBV7-9 with TRBJ2-5; D gene ambiguous. The CDR3 is 12 amino acids. V was trimmed by 5 bases and J by 5 bases, leaving 9 bases between them. The V gene's germline CDR1 is SEHNR and CDR2 FQNEAQ (reference sequence). Drawing the rest from reference TRBV7-9 and TRBJ2-5, the complete variable domain is DTGVSQNPRHKITKRGQNVTFRCDPISEHNRLYWYRQTLGQGPEFLTYFQNEAQLEKSRLLSDRFSAERPKGSFSTLEIQRTEQGDSAMYLCASSRTEETQYFGPGTRLLVL.

In nucleotides, the CDR3 is TGTGCCAGCACCCTGAGGACAGGGTCGGCTTTCTTT. It translates to CASTLRTGSAFF. The chain links TRBV2 to TRBJ1-1, with 8 bases lining up with TRBD1. The V and J ends lost 7 bases and 11 bases, in that order; junction bases with no gene match: 9. This CDR3 is 12 amino acids long. Looked up from germline, CDR1 is SNHLY and CDR2 is FYNNEI.

CDR3 nucleotide sequence: TGTGCCAGCAGTGAAACTAACCCGGGGAACTATGGCTACACCTTC. Translating it yields CASSETNPGNYGYTF. The rearrangement links TRBV25-1 to TRBJ1-2; D ambiguous. V was clipped by 2 bases and J by 2 bases, with 12 bases between them. Germline V gene sequence: CDR1 MGHDK, CDR2 SYGVNS. CDR3 length: 15 amino acids.

This chain links TRBV13 with TRBJ2-7; 7 nucleotides match TRBD2. J lost 2 bases, V lost 3 bases, and 7 bases had no gene match. The CDR3 consists of 15 residues. CDR1 is PRHDT, CDR2 FYEKMQ, per germline (reference sequence). The CDR3 DNA reads TGTGCCAGCAGCTTTAAAGCGGGACTCGCCTACGAGCAGTACTTC. Protein sequence: CASSFKAGLAYEQYF.

The chain carries TRBV29-1 and TRBJ2-7; D unclear. CDR3 length: 11 amino acids. Trimming took off 7 bases at V and 3 bases at J, with 10 bases between the two ends. Germline CDR1 is SQVTM and CDR2 is ANQGSEA. The CDR3 reads CSGADLYEQYF. CDR3 sequence (DNA): TGCAGCGGAGCAGACCTCTACGAGCAGTACTTC.

This clone occurred a few times. This sequence joins TRBV4-1 and TRBJ1-5, with TRBD1 as a possible D gene (5 bases). The CDR3 runs to 17 residues. CDR1 MGHRA and CDR2 YSYEKL come from the germline V gene. V dropped 0 bases and J dropped 11 bases, with 23 bases sitting between them. CDR3 region: CASSQEGTRQGRSTQHF. Here the CDR3 DNA reads TGCGCCAGCAGCCAAGAGGGCACCCGCCAGGGTCGTTCGACCCAGCATTTT.

The CDR3 nucleotides are TGTGCCAGCAGCCGACTAGCGGGAGGGCCATTGAGTGAGCAGTTCTTC. This codes for CASSRLAGGPLSEQFF. The chain recombines TRBV9 with TRBJ2-1; 14 bases agree with TRBD2. The CDR3 consists of 16 residues. Germline V gene sequence: CDR1 SGDLS, CDR2 YYNGEE. V lost 4 bases, J lost 9 bases, and 9 bases stayed unmatched.

This clone was recorded many times. The J gene is TRBJ2-1, the V gene TRBV5-1; either TRBD1 or TRBD2 may fit D (5 bases each). CDR3 length: 16 residues. In germline, CDR1 is SGHRS, CDR2 YFSETQ. Trimming removed 5 bases from V and 0 bases from J, with 15 bases in between. The CDR3 region has the DNA TGCGCCAGCAGTTCCGCGGCAGGGAGCTCCTACAATGAGCAGTTCTTC. It specifies CASSSAAGSSYNEQFF.

This clone was observed once. The chain carries TRBV29-1 and TRBJ1-3; maybe TRBD1 (5 bases). Germline CDR1 reads SQVTM; CDR2 reads ANQGSEA. V lost 8 bases, J lost 2 bases, and 16 bases lay in between. The CDR3 length is 14 residues. The CDR3 sequence: CSTREGITGNTIYF. The CDR3 DNA is TGCAGCACCCGTGAGGGGATTACTGGAAACACCATATATTTT.

The chain links TRBV7-2 to TRBJ1-1; a possible D gene is TRBD1 (5 bases). The CDR3 runs 15 residues. Germline CDR1 and CDR2: SGHTA and FQGNSA. V lost 5 bases and J 4 bases, leaving 17 bases between the germline ends. The CDR3 loop reads CASSPVAGLGTEAFF. The CDR3 DNA reads as TGTGCCAGCAGCCCAGTGGCAGGGTTGGGCACTGAAGCTTTCTTT.

The J gene is TRBJ2-2, the V gene TRBV7-9, with D unresolved. Trimming shortened V by 6 bases and J by 5 bases, and 7 bases separated the two germline ends. CDR3 length equals 12 residues. Germline V lookup: CDR1 SEHNR, CDR2 FQNEAQ (reference sequence). DNA of the CDR3: TGTGCCAGCAGTACGCGGACCGGGGAGCTGTTTTTT. It encodes CASSTRTGELFF.

This sequence joins TRBV10-3 and TRBJ1-5, with 7 bases that match TRBD1. Per the germline V gene, CDR1 is ENHRY and CDR2 is SYGVKD. Germline trimming cut 0 bases from V and 2 bases from J; bases unmatched to any gene: 4. This CDR3 is 16 amino acids long. The CDR3 DNA reads as TGTGCCATCAGTGAGTCGGGCGGGACAGGCAATCAGCCCCAGCATTTT. It translates to CAISESGGTGNQPQHF.

There are a few counts of this clone. The chain recombines TRBV5-1 with TRBJ2-5; the match to TRBD2 covers 8 bases. V lost 4 bases and J lost 5; bases outside the gene matches: 4. This CDR3 has 13 residues. Per the germline V gene, CDR1 is SGHRS and CDR2 is YFSETQ. The CDR3 coding sequence is TGCGCCAGCAGCCAGCGGGAGATGGAGACCCAGTACTTC. It specifies CASSQREMETQYF. The whole variable domain, remainder taken from reference TRBV5-1 and TRBJ2-5, is KAGVTQTPRYLIKTRGQQVTLSCSPISGHRSVSWYQQTPGQGLQFLFEYFSETQRNKGNFPGRFSGRQFSNSRSEMNVSTLELGDSALYLCASSQREMETQYFGPGTRLLVL.